Given below is one TCR beta chain in context. Antigen specificity is unknown. The record originates from a study of shared clonotypes between healthy human individuals. Study as a whole: Three plates were used per donor for CD4 naive, three for CD4 memory, two for CD8 naive and one for CD8 memory.

The naive CD8 subset, CD45RO-negative cells positively selected for CCR7, excluded terminally differentiated effector memory CD45RA+ cells. The donor cohort consisted entirely of Caucasian adults residing in Nashville, Tennessee. Germline values: CDR1 LNHDA, CDR2 SQIVND (reference sequence). The V gene lost 3 bases and the J gene lost 3 bases, with 20 bases spanning the gap. This CDR3 is built from 18 residues. The assay was immunoSEQ multiplex PCR, and TCRdb's table has in-frame clones only and misses some. The sample contains about 2.1 million clones, about 93% of which appear only once. Overall study results and limits: Larger richness was generally estimated for naive than memory subsets. Deeper or shallower sequencing was expected to change how clonotypes are shared among donors.

This receptor was obtained from a young man in good health. Some clones in this sample may be carry-over from other donors' samples. Sequenced material: naive CD8+ T cells from PBMCs. This chain links TRBV19 with TRBJ2-2, with unresolved D. CDR3 DNA sequence: TGTGCCAGTAGTATGCTGACCGAGACTCAGACGGACACCGGGGAGCTGTTTTTT. Its protein product is CASSMLTETQTDTGELFF.